The next 31 T cell receptor beta chains were all read from a single sample in a study of cytomegalovirus exposure and HLA in healthy donors. The PCR was carried out with 60 Vbeta primers and 13 Jbeta primers. Clones were sequenced by immunoSEQ multiplex PCR, and TCRdb holds only the in-frame ones, with some missing. The profile covers about 130,000 clones, with 75% appearing a single time and about 3% taken by the ten largest. The sequencing sample was made of PBMCs. Every receptor here comes from a man aged 30-40 years in good health and CMV-seronegative.

The chain is built from TRBV5-1 and TRBJ1-1; D uncertain. From germline, CDR1 is SGHRS and CDR2 YFSETQ. The ends were cut back, 4 bases at V and 4 bases at J, with 17 bases in the middle. The CDR3 covers 15 residues. Here the CDR3 DNA reads TGCGCCAGCAGCCCGAGGGCAGAAGCGAGCACTGAAGCTTTCTTT. Amino acid sequence: CASSPRAEASTEAFF.

The rearrangement links TRBV30 to TRBJ1-1; 9 bases match TRBD1. CDR3 size: 12 residues. The J segment lost 7 bases and the V segment lost 5 bases, leaving 5 bases of the junction unmatched. The germline CDR1 and CDR2 sequences are GTSNPN and SVGIG (reference sequence). CDR3 sequence reads: CAWAGQGLEAFF. The DNA for the CDR3 is TGTGCCTGGGCAGGACAGGGGCTTGAAGCTTTCTTT.

The gene calls are TRBV9 and TRBJ2-7, with D possibly TRBD2 on 6 matching bases. The CDR3 sequence is 14 residues long. Germline CDR1 SGDLS, CDR2 YYNGEE. Trimming pared 0 bases from V and 7 bases from J, leaving 14 bases between. The CDR3 here is CASSVDKFRGEQYF. In DNA form, the CDR3 reads TGTGCCAGCAGCGTAGATAAATTTCGGGGGGAGCAGTACTTC. The complete variable domain, with remaining parts taken from reference TRBV9 and TRBJ2-7, reads DSGVTQTPKHLITATGQRVTLRCSPRSGDLSVYWYQQSLDQGLQFLIQYYNGEERAKGNILERFSAQQFPDLHSELNLSSLELGDSALYFCASSVDKFRGEQYFGPGTRLTVT.

Only a few counts were recorded for this clone. This chain joins TRBV5-1 and TRBJ2-4; 7 bases line up with TRBD2. The CDR3 is 13 amino acids. V dropped 7 bases and J dropped 6; count of bases not matched to a gene: 7. The germline gives CDR1 SGHRS, CDR2 YFSETQ. DNA of the CDR3: TGCGCCAGCGGCAAGACGGGGGGAAACATTCAGTACTTC. The encoded protein is CASGKTGGNIQYF.

This clone was found once. The same CDR3 also results from other DNA sequences found in this sample. CDR3 nucleotides: TGTGCCAGCAGCTTAGTGGGGACAGGCCTATCTGGAAACACCATATATTTT. Its translation is CASSLVGTGLSGNTIYF. V and J are TRBV7-2 and TRBJ1-3, with 8 bases identical to TRBD1. Germline CDR1 SGHTA, CDR2 FQGNSA. With V trimmed by 1 base and J by 1 base, 6 bases remained unmatched. The CDR3 has 17 amino acids.

The chain combines TRBV2 with TRBJ1-5; no clear D gene. The CDR3 runs to 17 residues. CDR1 and CDR2 (germline): SNHLY, FYNNEI. V was clipped by 3 bases and J by 0 bases, with 15 bases between them. The CDR3 bases are TGTGCCAGCAGTGAGGCCCGGAGGACGCCTAGCAATCAGCCCCAGCATTTT. Its translation: CASSEARRTPSNQPQHF. Full variable domain (rest looked up from reference TRBV2 and TRBJ1-5): EPEVTQTPSHQVTQMGQEVILRCVPISNHLYFYWYRQILGQKVEFLVSFYNNEISEKSEIFDDQFSVERPDGSNFTLKIRSTKLEDSAMYFCASSEARRTPSNQPQHFGDGTRLSIL.

The rearrangement joins TRBV2 to TRBJ2-5; 8 bases fit TRBD2. After removal of 8 bases from V and 5 bases from J, the junction contained 10 bases not matched to a gene. Germline V lookup: CDR1 SNHLY, CDR2 FYNNEI. This CDR3 has 14 amino acids. DNA of the CDR3: TGTGCCAGCGTTCGGGCGGGGGGCTCTGAGACCCAGTACTTC. This gives the protein CASVRAGGSETQYF. Complete variable domain (other parts from reference TRBV2 and TRBJ2-5): EPEVTQTPSHQVTQMGQEVILRCVPISNHLYFYWYRQILGQKVEFLVSFYNNEISEKSEIFDDQFSVERPDGSNFTLKIRSTKLEDSAMYFCASVRAGGSETQYFGPGTRLLVL.

The sample holds a few counts of this clone. The genes are TRBV5-1 and TRBJ2-3; 9 nucleotides align to TRBD2. The CDR3 runs 17 residues. CDR1 SGHRS and CDR2 YFSETQ come from the germline V gene. The junction had 7 bases not matched to a gene; V was cut back by 0 bases and J by 2 bases. Written as DNA, the CDR3 is TGCGCCAGCAGCTTGGCCAGGGCTAGCGGGAACACAGATACGCAGTATTTT. Protein: CASSLARASGNTDTQYF.

The chain links TRBV7-9 to TRBJ1-4; TRBD1 aligns across 8 bases. The V gene's germline CDR1 is SEHNR and CDR2 FQNEAQ (reference sequence). The J segment lost 2 bases and the V segment lost 5 bases, leaving 10 bases of the junction unmatched. This CDR3 region has 17 residues. The CDR3 nucleotides read TGTGCCAGCAGCCGAGACAGGGGCGCGGGGACTAATGAAAAACTGTTTTTT. Its protein product is CASSRDRGAGTNEKLFF.

This rearrangement joins TRBV4-3 to TRBJ1-1; D not certain. CDR1 and CDR2 (germline): LGHNA, YSLEER. This CDR3 contains 19 residues. The ends were cut back, 3 bases at V and 1 base at J, with 24 bases in the middle. The CDR3 region is CASSHFLSTAAGRNTEAFF. The DNA for the CDR3 is TGCGCCAGCAGCCATTTTCTTTCGACCGCGGCGGGTAGGAACACTGAAGCTTTCTTT.

This chain uses TRBV2 with TRBJ2-4; 9 bases are a match to TRBD2. Germline loops: CDR1 SNHLY, CDR2 FYNNEI. V trimming: 7 bases; J trimming: 7 bases; junction bases outside the gene matches: 5. The CDR3 length is 13 residues. CDR3 sequence (DNA): TGTGCCAGCATTGGCGGGGGGGCGAACATTCAGTACTTC. The encoded protein is CASIGGGANIQYF. The entire variable domain, with the rest obtained from reference TRBV2 and TRBJ2-4, is as follows: EPEVTQTPSHQVTQMGQEVILRCVPISNHLYFYWYRQILGQKVEFLVSFYNNEISEKSEIFDDQFSVERPDGSNFTLKIRSTKLEDSAMYFCASIGGGANIQYFGAGTRLSVL.

The V gene is TRBV7-9, the J gene TRBJ2-1, with 8 bases that match TRBD2. From germline, CDR1 is SEHNR and CDR2 FQNEAQ (reference sequence). The ends lost 5 bases at V and 3 bases at J; junction bases unmatched: 3. CDR3 size: 14 residues. The CDR3 region is CASSPGGSYNEQFF. The CDR3 DNA reads as TGTGCCAGCAGCCCGGGGGGGAGCTACAATGAGCAGTTCTTC. The full variable domain, in which reference TRBV7-9 and TRBJ2-1 provide the parts outside the CDR3, is DTGVSQNPRHKITKRGQNVTFRCDPISEHNRLYWYRQTLGQGPEFLTYFQNEAQLEKSRLLSDRFSAERPKGSFSTLEIQRTEQGDSAMYLCASSPGGSYNEQFFGPGTRLTVL.

The V and J genes are TRBV7-2 and TRBJ2-7; D not resolved. Between the trimmed V and J ends, which lost 1 base and 2 bases, there was a span of 6 bases. The germline V gene has CDR1 SGHTA and CDR2 FQGNSA. The CDR3 loop spans 13 amino acids. DNA for the CDR3: TGTGCCAGCAGCTTAGTGGGCCCCTACGAGCAGTACTTC. Translated, it gives CASSLVGPYEQYF.

The genes are TRBV4-3 and TRBJ2-6; TRBD1 is a possible D gene (6 bases). The germline V gene encodes CDR1 LGHNA and CDR2 YSLEER. The CDR3 runs 18 residues. Trimming left V 0 bases short and J 3 bases short, with 15 bases between. In DNA form, the CDR3 reads TGCGCCAGCAGCCAAGATTGGTCAGGGGAATATGGGGCCAACGTCCTGACTTTC. Residues: CASSQDWSGEYGANVLTF.

For the CDR3, the DNA is TGTGCCAGCAGTCAGGGGGCCAACGAGCAGTACTTC. Its protein product is CASSQGANEQYF. This chain links TRBV6-5 with TRBJ2-7, with 8 bases fitting TRBD1. V was pared by 5 bases and J by 5 bases, with 2 bases of the junction left unmatched. Germline V gene sequence: CDR1 MNHEY, CDR2 SVGAGI. The CDR3 is made up of 12 amino acids.

This clone occurred once. The genes are TRBV29-1 and TRBJ2-1, with D perhaps TRBD2 (5 bases). V lost 0 bases and J lost 8, with 14 bases in between. Looked up from germline, CDR1 is SQVTM and CDR2 is ANQGSEA. The CDR3 length is 14 residues. CDR3 coding DNA: TGCAGCGTTGAAGAAGGACTCCCGGGCGATGAGCAGTTCTTC. This encodes CSVEEGLPGDEQFF.

The rearrangement uses TRBV5-4 and TRBJ1-1, with 9 bases aligning to TRBD1. The V gene's germline CDR1 is SGHNT and CDR2 YYREEE (reference sequence). V shed 4 bases and J 10 bases; nucleotides not matched to a gene: 8. The CDR3 extends over 13 amino acids. The chain's CDR3 is CASSTTTGGTAFF. In nucleotides, the CDR3 is TGTGCCAGCAGCACTACGACAGGGGGGACAGCTTTCTTT.

A word on this clone: Additional DNA sequences in this sample encode the identical CDR3. This chain connects TRBV7-8 to TRBJ1-1; no clear D gene. In germline, CDR1 is SGHVS, CDR2 FQNEAQ. The V gene lost 5 bases and the J gene lost 1 base, with 8 bases spanning the gap. This CDR3 contains 13 residues. The CDR3 is CASSVDRNTEAFF. For the CDR3, the DNA is TGTGCCAGCAGCGTAGATAGGAACACTGAAGCTTTCTTT.

The chain has TRBV21-1 and TRBJ2-7; TRBD2, as called in the table, went unchecked against the DNA. TRBV21-1 is reported as a pseudogene. This CDR3 spans 14 amino acids. The chain's CDR3 is CASRIAGSPYEQYF. The CDR3 DNA follows: TGTGCCAGCAGAATAGCGGGTTCTCCCTACGAGCAGTACTTC.

This rearrangement joins TRBV27 to TRBJ1-1; possibly TRBD1 for D (6 bases). The CDR3 is made up of 14 amino acids. CDR1 and CDR2 (germline): MNHEY, SMNVEV (reference sequence). V lost 6 bases and J lost 1, with 12 bases in between. CDR3 sequence reads: CASRTPQGNTEAFF. In DNA, the CDR3 is TGTGCCAGCAGAACTCCACAGGGGAACACTGAAGCTTTCTTT.

This sequence joins TRBV30 and TRBJ2-1; maybe TRBD1 (6 bases). Germline V gives CDR1 GTSNPN, CDR2 SVGIG (reference sequence). Trimming shortened V by 0 bases and J by 2 bases, and 14 bases separated the two germline ends. This CDR3 is built from 16 residues. As DNA, the CDR3 is TGTGCCTGGAGTGTATGGGTTGGGGGCCCCTACAATGAGCAGTTCTTC. Residues: CAWSVWVGGPYNEQFF.

This clone was observed a single time. The chain links TRBV5-1 to TRBJ1-1; possible D gene TRBD1, 5 bases. Germline loops: CDR1 SGHRS, CDR2 YFSETQ. Trimming removed 1 base from V and 7 bases from J, with 8 bases in between. The CDR3 is 12 residues long. The CDR3 loop is CASSLMQGEAFF. In DNA form, the CDR3 reads TGCGCCAGCAGCTTGATGCAGGGTGAAGCTTTCTTT.

This chain joins TRBV5-8 and TRBJ1-1, with D uncertain. Trimming removed 3 bases at V and 8 bases at J, with 14 bases between. The CDR3 has 13 amino acids. CDR1 and CDR2 (germline): SGHTS, YDEGEE. As DNA, the CDR3 is TGTGCCAGCAGCTCATTCGCCGGAGGGGAAGCTTTCTTT. It codes for CASSSFAGGEAFF.

The chain has TRBV18 and TRBJ1-2, with 12 bases lining up with TRBD1. Per germline, CDR1 KGHSH and CDR2 LQKENI. The CDR3 is 19 amino acids. Germline trimming cut 2 bases from V and 6 bases from J; bases unmatched to any gene: 16. The CDR3 DNA reads TGTGCCAGCTCACCAATGCAACCGGGACAGGGGGCGCTCCCTGATGGCTACACCTTC. Translating gives CASSPMQPGQGALPDGYTF.

The chain recombines TRBV7-9 with TRBJ2-7; a possible D gene is TRBD2 (5 bases). The length of the CDR3 is 14 residues. With 5 bases removed from V and 11 bases from J, the gap between germline ends came to 22 bases. From germline, CDR1 is SEHNR and CDR2 FQNEAQ (reference sequence). As DNA, the CDR3 is TGTGCCAGCAGCCCCACCCGGGTAGCGCCGTGGGAGTACTTC. This gives the protein CASSPTRVAPWEYF.

The chain couples TRBV29-1 to TRBJ1-1; no clear D. Germline V lookup: CDR1 SQVTM, CDR2 ANQGSEA. V was pared by 4 bases and J by 8 bases, with 11 bases between. CDR3 length: 11 residues. CDR3 bases: TGCAGCGTTGTAGAGCGAATCGAAGCTTTCTTT. This translates into CSVVERIEAFF.

The chain joins TRBV4-1 to TRBJ1-1; tentative D call: TRBD1 (6 bases). V was cut by 1 base and J by 6 bases, with 12 bases left in between. The CDR3 spans 14 residues. The germline V gene encodes CDR1 MGHRA and CDR2 YSYEKL. The CDR3 DNA sequence: TGCGCCAGCAGCCAAGCAGGGGCGGTACCTGAAGCTTTCTTT. It yields the protein CASSQAGAVPEAFF.

There are a few counts of this clone. V usage is TRBV19 and J usage is TRBJ1-2; D not certain. Between the trimmed V and J ends, which lost 6 bases and 10 bases, there was a span of 12 bases. Germline V gene data show CDR1 as LNHDA and CDR2 as SQIVND (reference sequence). The CDR3 extends over 11 amino acids. The CDR3 reads CASSLLALYTF. The CDR3 bases are TGTGCCAGTAGCCTACTAGCGCTCTACACCTTC.

The CDR3 DNA reads as TGTGCCAGTAGGAGACTAGCGGGAGGGAAAGAGGAAGGGCAGTTCTTC. It specifies CASRRLAGGKEEGQFF. The chain couples TRBV19 to TRBJ2-1, with 14 bases aligning to TRBD2. This CDR3 has 16 amino acids. In germline, CDR1 is LNHDA, CDR2 SQIVND (reference sequence). The junction had 13 bases not matched to a gene; V was cut back by 6 bases and J by 12 bases.

The chain recombines TRBV7-6 with TRBJ1-2, with D maybe TRBD1 (5 bases). Germline V gene data show CDR1 as SGHVS and CDR2 as FNYEAQ. Deletions cut 5 bases from V and 8 bases from J, with 15 bases between. The CDR3 runs 13 residues. The CDR3 loop reads CASSPGGIGGYTF. The CDR3 DNA reads TGTGCCAGCAGCCCGGGGGGTATTGGGGGCTACACCTTC.

The V gene is TRBV30, the J gene TRBJ2-2; 14 bases are a match to TRBD2. After removal of 4 bases from V and 0 bases from J, the junction contained 10 bases not matched to a gene. The CDR3 totals 19 residues. The germline V gene has CDR1 GTSNPN and CDR2 SVGIG (reference sequence). CDR3 DNA: TGTGCCTGGATTACGTCGGGACTAGCGGGAGTTACGAACACCGGGGAGCTGTTTTTT. It is translated as CAWITSGLAGVTNTGELFF.